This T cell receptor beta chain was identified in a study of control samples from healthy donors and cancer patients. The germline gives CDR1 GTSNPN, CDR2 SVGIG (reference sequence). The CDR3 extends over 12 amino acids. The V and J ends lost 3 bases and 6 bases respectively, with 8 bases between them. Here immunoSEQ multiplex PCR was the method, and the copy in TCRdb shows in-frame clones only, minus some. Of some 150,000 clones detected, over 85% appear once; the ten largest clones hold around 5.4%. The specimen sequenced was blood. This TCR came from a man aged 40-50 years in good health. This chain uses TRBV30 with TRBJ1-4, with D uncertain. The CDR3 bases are TGTGCCTGGAGCCCCAGAGATGAAAAACTGTTTTTT. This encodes CAWSPRDEKLFF.